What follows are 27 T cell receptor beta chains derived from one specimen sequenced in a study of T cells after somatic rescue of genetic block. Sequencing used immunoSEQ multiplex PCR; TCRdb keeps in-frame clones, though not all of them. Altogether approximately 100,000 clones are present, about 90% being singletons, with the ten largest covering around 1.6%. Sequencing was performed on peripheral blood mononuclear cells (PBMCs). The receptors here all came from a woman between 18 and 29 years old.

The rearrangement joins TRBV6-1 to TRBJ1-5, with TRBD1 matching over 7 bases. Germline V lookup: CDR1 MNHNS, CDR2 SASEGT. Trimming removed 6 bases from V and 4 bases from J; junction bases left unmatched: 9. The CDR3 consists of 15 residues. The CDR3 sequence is CASSTIQGSNQPQHF. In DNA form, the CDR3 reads TGTGCCAGCAGCACTATACAGGGGTCGAATCAGCCCCAGCATTTT.

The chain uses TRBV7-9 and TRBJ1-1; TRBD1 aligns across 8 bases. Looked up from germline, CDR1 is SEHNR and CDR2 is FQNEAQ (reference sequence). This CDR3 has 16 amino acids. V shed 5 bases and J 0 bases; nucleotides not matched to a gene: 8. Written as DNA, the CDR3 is TGTGCCAGCAGCGCGTTAGACAGGGGTTTGAACACTGAAGCTTTCTTT. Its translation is CASSALDRGLNTEAFF.

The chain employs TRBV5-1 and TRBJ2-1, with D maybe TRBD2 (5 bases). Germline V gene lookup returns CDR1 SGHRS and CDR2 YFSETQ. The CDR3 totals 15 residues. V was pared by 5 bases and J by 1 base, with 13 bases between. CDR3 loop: CASSSEGGSYNEQFF. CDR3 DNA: TGCGCCAGCAGTTCCGAGGGCGGTTCCTACAATGAGCAGTTCTTC.

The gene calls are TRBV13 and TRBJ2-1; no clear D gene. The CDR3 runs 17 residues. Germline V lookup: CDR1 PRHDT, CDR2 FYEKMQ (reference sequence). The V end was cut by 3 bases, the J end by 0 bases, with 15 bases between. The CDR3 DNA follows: TGTGCCAGCAGCTTTCTCCGAAGTGGGGTCTCCTACAATGAGCAGTTCTTC. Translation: CASSFLRSGVSYNEQFF.

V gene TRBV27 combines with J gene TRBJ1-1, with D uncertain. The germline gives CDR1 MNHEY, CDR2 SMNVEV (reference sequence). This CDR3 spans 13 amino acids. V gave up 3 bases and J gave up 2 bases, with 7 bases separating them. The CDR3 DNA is TGTGCCAGCAGTTTCCAGATAAACACTGAAGCTTTCTTT. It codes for CASSFQINTEAFF.

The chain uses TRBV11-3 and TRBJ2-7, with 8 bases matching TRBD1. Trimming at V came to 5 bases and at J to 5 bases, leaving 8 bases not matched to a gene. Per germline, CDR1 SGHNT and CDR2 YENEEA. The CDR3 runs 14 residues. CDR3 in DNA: TGTGCCAGCAGCCCGCGACAGGGGTCCCACGAGCAGTACTTC. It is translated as CASSPRQGSHEQYF.

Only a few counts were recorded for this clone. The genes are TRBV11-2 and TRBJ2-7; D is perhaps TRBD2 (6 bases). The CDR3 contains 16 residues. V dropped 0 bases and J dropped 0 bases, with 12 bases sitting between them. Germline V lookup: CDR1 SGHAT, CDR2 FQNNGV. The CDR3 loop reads CASSLEASAYSYEQYF. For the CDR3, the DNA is TGTGCCAGCAGCTTAGAGGCTAGCGCATACTCCTACGAGCAGTACTTC.

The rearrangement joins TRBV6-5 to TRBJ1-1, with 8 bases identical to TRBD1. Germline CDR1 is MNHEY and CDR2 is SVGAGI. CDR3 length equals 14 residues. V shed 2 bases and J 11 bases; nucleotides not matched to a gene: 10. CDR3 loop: CASSYGTGSLPAFF. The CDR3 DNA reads TGTGCCAGCAGTTACGGGACAGGCTCGCTGCCCGCTTTCTTT.

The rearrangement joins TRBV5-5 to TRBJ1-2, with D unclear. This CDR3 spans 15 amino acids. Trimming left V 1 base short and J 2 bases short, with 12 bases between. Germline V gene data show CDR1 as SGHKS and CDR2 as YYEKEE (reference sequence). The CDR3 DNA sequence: TGTGCCAGCAGCTTGAGAGGGCGGGAGAACTATGGCTACACCTTC. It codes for CASSLRGRENYGYTF.

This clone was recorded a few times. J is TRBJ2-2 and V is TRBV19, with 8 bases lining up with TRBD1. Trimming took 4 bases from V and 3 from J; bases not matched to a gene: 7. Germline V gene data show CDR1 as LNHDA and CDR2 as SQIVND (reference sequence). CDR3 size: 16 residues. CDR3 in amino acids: CASSTRTGSDTGELFF. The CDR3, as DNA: TGTGCCAGTAGTACCCGGACAGGGAGCGACACCGGGGAGCTGTTTTTT.

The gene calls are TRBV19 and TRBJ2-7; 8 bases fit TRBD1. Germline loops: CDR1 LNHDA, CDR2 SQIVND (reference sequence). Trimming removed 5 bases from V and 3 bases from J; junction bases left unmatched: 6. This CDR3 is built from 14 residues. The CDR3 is CASSEQGVVYEQYF. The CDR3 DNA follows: TGTGCCAGTAGTGAACAGGGGGTGGTCTACGAGCAGTACTTC.

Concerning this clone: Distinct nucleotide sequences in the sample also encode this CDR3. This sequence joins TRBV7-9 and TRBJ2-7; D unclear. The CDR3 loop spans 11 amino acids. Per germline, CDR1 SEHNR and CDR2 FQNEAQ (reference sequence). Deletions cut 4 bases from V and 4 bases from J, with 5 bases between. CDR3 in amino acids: CASSSLYEQYF. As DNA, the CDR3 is TGTGCCAGCAGCTCCCTTTACGAGCAGTACTTC.

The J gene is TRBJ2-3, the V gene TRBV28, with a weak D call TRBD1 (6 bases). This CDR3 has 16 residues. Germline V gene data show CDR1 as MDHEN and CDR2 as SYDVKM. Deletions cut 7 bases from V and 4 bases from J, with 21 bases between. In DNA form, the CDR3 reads TGTGCCAGCACCCCTATGACAGGACTCGTCCCAGATACGCAGTATTTT. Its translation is CASTPMTGLVPDTQYF.

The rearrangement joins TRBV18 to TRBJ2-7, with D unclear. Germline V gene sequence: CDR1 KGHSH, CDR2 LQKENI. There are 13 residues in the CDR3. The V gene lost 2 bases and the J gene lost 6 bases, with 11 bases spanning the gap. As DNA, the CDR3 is TGTGCCAGCTCACCAGGGCCGCGCACCGAGCAGTACTTC. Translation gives CASSPGPRTEQYF.

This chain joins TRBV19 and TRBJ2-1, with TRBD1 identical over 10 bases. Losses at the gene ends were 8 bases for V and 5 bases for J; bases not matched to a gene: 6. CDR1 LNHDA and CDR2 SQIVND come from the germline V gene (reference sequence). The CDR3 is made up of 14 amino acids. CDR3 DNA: TGTGCCAGTCGCGGGACAGGGGCTAACAATGAGCAGTTCTTC. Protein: CASRGTGANNEQFF.

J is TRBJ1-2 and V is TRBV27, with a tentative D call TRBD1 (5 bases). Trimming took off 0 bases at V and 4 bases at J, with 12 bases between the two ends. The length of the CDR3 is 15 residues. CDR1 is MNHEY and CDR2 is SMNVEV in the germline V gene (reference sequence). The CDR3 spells CASSLSRGSFYGYTF. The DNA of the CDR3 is TGTGCCAGCAGTTTATCGCGGGGGTCGTTCTATGGCTACACCTTC.

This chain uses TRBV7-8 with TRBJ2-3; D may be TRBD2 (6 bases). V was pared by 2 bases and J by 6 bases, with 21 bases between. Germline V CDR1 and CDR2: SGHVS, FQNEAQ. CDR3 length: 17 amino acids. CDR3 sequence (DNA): TGTGCCAGCAGCTTACTTGGGGAAGTACGGGGAGGCGATACGCAGTATTTT. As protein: CASSLLGEVRGGDTQYF.

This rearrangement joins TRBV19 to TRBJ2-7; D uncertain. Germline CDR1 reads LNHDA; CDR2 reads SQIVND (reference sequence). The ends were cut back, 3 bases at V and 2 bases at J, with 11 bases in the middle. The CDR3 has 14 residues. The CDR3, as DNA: TGTGCCAGTAGTATTACCGCGTTGCCCTACGAGCAGTACTTC. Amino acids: CASSITALPYEQYF.

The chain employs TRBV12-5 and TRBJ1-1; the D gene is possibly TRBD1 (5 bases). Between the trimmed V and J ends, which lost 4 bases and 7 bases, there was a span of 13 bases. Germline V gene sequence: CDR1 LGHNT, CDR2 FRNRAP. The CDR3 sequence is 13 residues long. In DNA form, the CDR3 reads TGTGCTAGTGGTTCCCCATCGGGGCGTGAAGCTTTCTTT. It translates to CASGSPSGREAFF.

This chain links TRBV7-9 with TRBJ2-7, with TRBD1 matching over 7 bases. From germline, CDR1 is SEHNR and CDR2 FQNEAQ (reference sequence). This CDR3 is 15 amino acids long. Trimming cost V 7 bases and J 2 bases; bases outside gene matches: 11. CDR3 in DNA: TGTGCCAGCACCCCCTCGACAGGGTACACCTACGAGCAGTACTTC. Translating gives CASTPSTGYTYEQYF. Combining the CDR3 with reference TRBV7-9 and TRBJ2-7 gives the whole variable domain DTGVSQNPRHKITKRGQNVTFRCDPISEHNRLYWYRQTLGQGPEFLTYFQNEAQLEKSRLLSDRFSAERPKGSFSTLEIQRTEQGDSAMYLCASTPSTGYTYEQYFGPGTRLTVT.

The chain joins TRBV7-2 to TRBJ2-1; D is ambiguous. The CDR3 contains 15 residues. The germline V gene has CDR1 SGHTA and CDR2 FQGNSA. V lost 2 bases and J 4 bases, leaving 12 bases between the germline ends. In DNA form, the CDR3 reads TGTGCCAGCAGCTTAAACTTCGGTCGGTACAATGAGCAGTTCTTC. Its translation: CASSLNFGRYNEQFF.

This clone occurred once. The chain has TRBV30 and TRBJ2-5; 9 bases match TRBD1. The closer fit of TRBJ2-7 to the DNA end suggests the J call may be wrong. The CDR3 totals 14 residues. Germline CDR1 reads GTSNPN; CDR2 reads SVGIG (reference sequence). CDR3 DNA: TGTGCCTGGATGTCCGGGACAGGGTCGTACGAGCAGTACTTC. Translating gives CAWMSGTGSYEQYF.

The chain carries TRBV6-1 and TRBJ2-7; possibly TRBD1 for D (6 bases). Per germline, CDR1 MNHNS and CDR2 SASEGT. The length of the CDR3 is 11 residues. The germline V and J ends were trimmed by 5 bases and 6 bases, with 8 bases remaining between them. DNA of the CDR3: TGTGCCAGCAGTTACAGGGCCGAGCAGTACTTC. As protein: CASSYRAEQYF.

DNA of the CDR3: TGTGCCAGCAGCACCGGGACAGGGGGGGATCAGCCCCAGCATTTT. Protein: CASSTGTGGDQPQHF. The V and J genes are TRBV27 and TRBJ1-5; the match to TRBD1 covers 11 bases. The CDR3 has 15 residues. Germline V gives CDR1 MNHEY, CDR2 SMNVEV (reference sequence). J lost 5 bases, V lost 6 bases, and 6 bases had no gene match.

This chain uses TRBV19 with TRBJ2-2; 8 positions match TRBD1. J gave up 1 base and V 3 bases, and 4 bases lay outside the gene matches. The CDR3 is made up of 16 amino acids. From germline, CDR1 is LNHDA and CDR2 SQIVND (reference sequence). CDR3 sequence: CASSMQGALNTGELFF. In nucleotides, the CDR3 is TGTGCCAGTAGTATGCAGGGGGCCCTGAACACCGGGGAGCTGTTTTTT.

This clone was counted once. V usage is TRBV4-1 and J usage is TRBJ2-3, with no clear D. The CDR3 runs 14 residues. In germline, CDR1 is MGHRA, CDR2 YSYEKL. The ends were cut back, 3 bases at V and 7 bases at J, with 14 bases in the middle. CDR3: CASSHPLRLNTQYF. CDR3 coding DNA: TGCGCCAGCAGCCATCCCCTCCGGCTAAATACGCAGTATTTT.

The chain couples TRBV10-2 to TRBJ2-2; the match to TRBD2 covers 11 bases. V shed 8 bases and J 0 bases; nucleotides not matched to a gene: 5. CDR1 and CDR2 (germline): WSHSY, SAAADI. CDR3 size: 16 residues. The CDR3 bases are TGCGCCAGCCGTAGCGGGAGGGGCGCGAACACCGGGGAGCTGTTTTTT. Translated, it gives CASRSGRGANTGELFF.